This paragraph covers one TCR beta chain sequence. Its antigen remains unidentified. The sample comes from a study of blood T cells in healthy people across ages. Turning to the study itself: For every two T cells, template switching captured about one barcoded beta molecule.

General study points: Relative to aged donors, long-lived donors carried more naive CD4+ cells and displayed higher diversity.

The V segment lost 2 bases and the J segment 3 bases; nucleotides outside the gene matches: 6. The CDR3 extends over 15 amino acids. Germline CDR1 reads MDHEN; CDR2 reads SYDVKM. Then a second PCR, running about 7 to 11 cycles, was carried out with a sample-barcoded 5' primer and a J-beta primer mix. MiXCR, applied by TCRdb to the 5' RACE reads, yields one record per CDR3 protein. The repertoire includes 550,000 to 750,000 distinct CDR3 sequences, over 20% of them detected once, and roughly 3.6% sits in the top ten. The chain uses TRBV28 and TRBJ2-7; 8 bases are a match to TRBD1. This sequence was found in a man in his sixties or seventies in good health. Sample: blood. The CDR3 is CASSLKGTGFYEQYF. CDR3 coding DNA: TGTGCCAGCAGTTTAAAAGGGACAGGTTTCTACGAGCAGTACTTC. Full variable domain (rest looked up from reference TRBV28 and TRBJ2-7): DVKVTQSSRYLVKRTGEKVFLECVQDMDHENMFWYRQDPGLGLRLIYFSYDVKMKEKGDIPEGYSVSREKKERFSLILESASTNQTSMYLCASSLKGTGFYEQYFGPGTRLTVT.